A selection of T cell receptor beta chains follows, all from one sample in a study of cytomegalovirus exposure and HLA in healthy donors. The repertoire was sequenced with immunoSEQ multiplex PCR; TCRdb's copy has only in-frame clones and lacks some. Of fewer than 180,000 clones listed, 79% are singletons. Material for sequencing was PBMCs. All receptors come from a man aged 45 to 65 in good health and CMV-seropositive. Each CDR3 is given with its conserved first and last residue. D genes are given only for firm matches. Not all rows give a size; the values are once, few, many and, for expanded clones, a class.

d_gene	abundance	j_gene	v_gene	CDR3nt	CDR3aa
.	.	TRBJ2-1	TRBV9	TGTGCCAGCAGCCTCGAGAGCTCCTACAATGAGCAGTTCTTC	CASSLESSYNEQFF
.	.	TRBJ2-1	TRBV9	TGTGCCAGCAGCGGGGACACGGTCGGCAATGAGCAGTTCTTC	CASSGDTVGNEQFF
.	.	TRBJ1-2	TRBV29-1	TGCAGCGTTGAAAGGGGGGGAATAGGGGATAACTATGGCTACACCTTC	CSVERGGIGDNYGYTF
TRBD2	.	TRBJ2-3	TRBV27	TGTGCCAGCAGTTTAATAGCGGGAGGCACAGATACGCAGTATTTT	CASSLIAGGTDTQYF
.	.	TRBJ1-2	TRBV5-6	TGTGCCAGCAGCCGTATGGGCAGGGACTATGGCTACACCTTC	CASSRMGRDYGYTF
.	.	TRBJ2-2	TRBV13	TGTGCCAGCAGCTTAGGGCAGGAAGCCGGGGAGCTGTTTTTT	CASSLGQEAGELFF
TRBD1	.	TRBJ2-2	TRBV28	TGTGCCAGCAGTCAAACGGACAGGACCGGGGAGCTGTTTTTT	CASSQTDRTGELFF
TRBD1	.	TRBJ2-2	TRBV30	TGTGCCTGGTCCGGGACAGGGGGTACCGGGGAGCTGTTTTTT	CAWSGTGGTGELFF
TRBD1	.	TRBJ1-5	TRBV6-6	TGTGCCAGCAGGGGGGGGGACAGGGAGAATCAGCCCCAGCATTTT	CASRGGDRENQPQHF
.	.	TRBJ2-2	TRBV4-1	TGCGCCAGCAGACCTCGGACTGCGGACACCGGGGAGCTGTTTTTT	CASRPRTADTGELFF
TRBD2	.	TRBJ2-1	TRBV5-3	TGTGCCAGAAAGAGCCTAGCGGGAGGGAGTTCCTACAATGAGCAGTTCTTC	CARKSLAGGSSYNEQFF
.	.	TRBJ2-1	TRBV5-1	TGCGCCAGCAGCTTCCTAGCAGCTAATAATGAGCAGTTCTTC	CASSFLAANNEQFF
.	.	TRBJ2-3	TRBV11-3	TGTGCCAGCAGCTTAGAAGAGGGCACAGATACGCAGTATTTT	CASSLEEGTDTQYF
TRBD2	.	TRBJ2-2	TRBV29-1	TGCAGCCCCTCAGCCTACCTAGCGGGAGGGGGCACCGGGGAGCTGTTTTTT	CSPSAYLAGGGTGELFF
.	once	TRBJ2-1	TRBV18	TGTGCCAGCCTGGACTGGGACAATGAGCAGTTCTTC	CASLDWDNEQFF
TRBD1	.	TRBJ1-6	TRBV30	TGTGCCTGGAGTGTAGTTGGCAGGGGGTACTCACCCCTCCACTTT	CAWSVVGRGYSPLHF